The source of this TCR beta chain is a study of blood T cell repertoires in COVID-19. Across the whole study: Material from acute and convalescent COVID-19 was sourced from the United States, Italy and Spain. T cells, B-cell-depleted T cells, or PBMCs provided the cDNA or gDNA that served as material.

CDR1 and CDR2 (germline): MNHEY, SMNVEV (reference sequence). The CDR3 totals 17 residues. V gave up 2 bases and J gave up 0 bases; unmatched junction bases: 9. Original methodology: Using reference gene primer amplification, nucleated cell counts were estimated. TCRdb's table, derived via immunoSEQ multiplex PCR, lists solely in-frame clones and lacks some. The V and J calls and the clone size are those of that table, but D and trimming were determined from the DNA. The sample carries 62,000 or so clones, approximately 86% recorded once. Sequenced sample: peripheral blood. This clonotype originated in a woman aged 60-75 years with acute or convalescent COVID-19. The chain recombines TRBV27 with TRBJ1-2, with 7 bases matching TRBD1. The CDR3 here is CASSLAAGGPTNYGYTF. Here the CDR3 DNA reads TGTGCCAGCAGTTTAGCGGCAGGGGGACCCACTAACTATGGCTACACCTTC.